Following are 20 T cell receptor beta chains from one sample sequenced in a study of monozygotic twins with inflammatory bowel disease. TCRdb reprocessed the 5' RACE reads; each CDR3 protein has one entry and no DNA is given. The table lists 300,000 to 400,000 distinct CDR3 sequences, with 2% to 2.5% in the top ten. Material: blood. These receptors originate from a human donor with ulcerative colitis or Crohn's disease, or a healthy co-twin of an affected twin (not recorded which).

J is TRBJ2-2 and V is TRBV7-8; the D call from TCRdb, TRBD1, cannot be confirmed without DNA. The CDR3 length is 16 residues. Germline V gives CDR1 SGHVS, CDR2 FQNEAQ. CDR3 sequence: CASSLTGGPGAGELFF.

The V and J genes are TRBV6-5 and TRBJ2-5; TCRdb designates TRBD2, a call that cannot be tested without DNA. Looked up from germline, CDR1 is MNHEY and CDR2 is SVGAGI. This CDR3 region has 13 residues. CDR3 amino acids: CASRGSGGETQYF.

The CDR3 loop is CAWSGSMNTEAFF. The chain joins TRBV30 to TRBJ1-1. Germline lookup yields CDR1 GTSNPN and CDR2 SVGIG (reference sequence). This CDR3 region has 13 residues.

CDR3 residues: CSVGQGYNYGYTF. V usage is TRBV29-1 and J usage is TRBJ1-2; with no DNA, the TCRdb D assignment of TRBD1 cannot be verified. Germline CDR1 is SQVTM and CDR2 is ANQGSEA. The CDR3 contains 13 residues.

The CDR3 reads CASSPRPGGELFF. The rearrangement uses TRBV7-2 and TRBJ2-2; the TRBD1 assignment by TCRdb is unverifiable without DNA. Germline V gives CDR1 SGHTA, CDR2 FQGNSA. This CDR3 has 13 residues.

This rearrangement joins TRBV2 to TRBJ2-1; the TCRdb D gene call, TRBD2, has no DNA to confirm it. CDR1 and CDR2 from the germline V gene are SNHLY and FYNNEI. This CDR3 is built from 15 residues. The CDR3 region is CASSDQGGRANEQFF.

The chain couples TRBV30 to TRBJ1-4. CDR3 length: 11 amino acids. Germline-derived CDR1 and CDR2 are GTSNPN and SVGIG (reference sequence). The CDR3 sequence is CAWSIREKLFF. The full variable domain, completed using reference TRBV30 and TRBJ1-4, is SQTIHQWPATLVQPVGSPLSLECTVEGTSNPNLYWYRQAAGRGLQLLFYSVGIGQISSEVPQNLSASRPQDRQFILSSKKLLLSDSGFYLCAWSIREKLFFGSGTQLSVL.

The chain carries TRBV5-6 and TRBJ1-2; the TCRdb call, TRBD1, lacks DNA for checking. The CDR3 is made up of 16 amino acids. CDR1 SGHDT and CDR2 YYEEEE come from the germline V gene. CDR3 protein: CASSYRGADGFYGYTF.

V is TRBV10-3 and J is TRBJ2-6. The CDR3 contains 16 residues. Germline-derived CDR1 and CDR2 are ENHRY and SYGVKD. The CDR3 loop reads CAIRTAPHSGANVLTF.

The chain carries TRBV19 and TRBJ1-5; TCRdb reports TRBD1, a call that lacks DNA to check it against. This CDR3 spans 16 amino acids. Germline loops: CDR1 LNHDA, CDR2 SQIVND (reference sequence). CDR3 residues: CASSTREGANNQPQHF.

CDR3 protein: CASSRTDYEQYF. The chain has TRBV5-4 and TRBJ2-7; TCRdb reports TRBD1, a call that lacks DNA to check it against. The CDR3 runs 12 residues. Germline values: CDR1 SGHNT, CDR2 YYREEE (reference sequence).

This chain connects TRBV5-1 to TRBJ2-7; TCRdb lists TRBD1, though no DNA is available to test this call. Germline V lookup: CDR1 SGHRS, CDR2 YFSETQ. This CDR3 has 15 amino acids. The CDR3 loop is CASSLGRGASYEQYF.

V and J are TRBV4-1 and TRBJ2-4; there is no DNA to check the TCRdb D call of TRBD1. Germline V gene sequence: CDR1 MGHRA, CDR2 YSYEKL. This CDR3 spans 18 amino acids. The CDR3: CASSPDSGRVLAKNIQYF.

V usage is TRBV29-1 and J usage is TRBJ2-3; lacking DNA, the TRBD1 call made by TCRdb goes unchecked. Germline-derived CDR1 and CDR2 are SQVTM and ANQGSEA. The CDR3 loop spans 16 amino acids. CDR3 protein: CSVEPGQDSSTDTQYF.

The V call is TRBV19, the J call TRBJ1-6; TCRdb's assignment of TRBD1 cannot be checked, as there is no DNA. CDR1 is LNHDA and CDR2 is SQIVND in the germline V gene (reference sequence). This CDR3 is 15 amino acids long. The CDR3 protein is CASSPTGTESSPLHF.

J is TRBJ1-4 and V is TRBV5-1; the TRBD1 assignment by TCRdb is unverifiable without DNA. Germline CDR1 is SGHRS and CDR2 is YFSETQ. The CDR3 is 14 residues long. CDR3 sequence: CASSPDRGYEKLFF.

This chain uses TRBV7-9 with TRBJ2-3; TCRdb indicates TRBD1, and absent DNA this call remains unverified. The CDR3 extends over 16 amino acids. Germline-derived CDR1 and CDR2 are SEHNR and FQNEAQ (reference sequence). CDR3 loop: CASSLGFTGVTDTQYF.

The rearrangement links TRBV6-2 or TRBV6-3 to TRBJ2-7; TCRdb designates TRBD1, a call that cannot be tested without DNA. Germline lookup yields CDR1 MNHEY and CDR2 SVGEGT. The CDR3 spans 15 residues. The CDR3 protein is CASSPRDRAFYEQYF.

The chain combines TRBV10-3 with TRBJ1-6. The CDR3 sequence is 13 residues long. Germline V gene data show CDR1 as ENHRY and CDR2 as SYGVKD. The CDR3 protein is CAISPDANSPLHF.

The V gene is TRBV7-3, the J gene TRBJ2-6; TCRdb picks TRBD2, but there is no DNA to check that call. Per germline, CDR1 SGHTA and CDR2 FQGTGA. This CDR3 spans 17 amino acids. The CDR3 spells CASSQREKGTGANVLTF.